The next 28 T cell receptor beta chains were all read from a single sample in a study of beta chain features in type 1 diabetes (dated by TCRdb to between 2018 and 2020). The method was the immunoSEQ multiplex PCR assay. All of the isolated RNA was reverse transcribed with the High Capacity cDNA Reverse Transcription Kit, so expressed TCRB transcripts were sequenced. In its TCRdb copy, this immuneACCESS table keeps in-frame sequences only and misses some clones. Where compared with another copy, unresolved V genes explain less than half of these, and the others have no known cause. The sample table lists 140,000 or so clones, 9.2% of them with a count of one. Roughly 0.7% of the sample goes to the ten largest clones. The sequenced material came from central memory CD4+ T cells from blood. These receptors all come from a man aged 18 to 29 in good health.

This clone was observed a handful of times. The CDR3 here is CASSFGTEYNEQFF. As DNA, the CDR3 is TGTGCCAGCAGCTTCGGGACAGAGTACAATGAGCAGTTCTTC. The chain recombines TRBV11-2 with TRBJ2-1, with 7 bases identical to TRBD1. This CDR3 comprises 14 residues. V shed 3 bases, J shed 4 bases, and the junction held 3 bases outside the gene matches. CDR1 and CDR2 from the germline V gene are SGHAT and FQNNGV. The whole variable domain, filled in from reference TRBV11-2 and TRBJ2-1, reads EAGVAQSPRYKIIEKRQSVAFWCNPISGHATLYWYQQILGQGPKLLIQFQNNGVVDDSQLPKDRFSAERLKGVDSTLKIQPAKLEDSAVYLCASSFGTEYNEQFFGPGTRLTVL.

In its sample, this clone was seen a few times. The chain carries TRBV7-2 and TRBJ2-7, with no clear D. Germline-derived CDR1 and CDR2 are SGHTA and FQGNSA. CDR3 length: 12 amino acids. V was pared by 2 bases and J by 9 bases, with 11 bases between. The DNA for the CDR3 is TGTGCCAGCAGCTTACCTCGTACTTCGCAGTACTTC. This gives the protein CASSLPRTSQYF.

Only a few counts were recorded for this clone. The CDR3 sequence: CASSIRVRETQYF. DNA of the CDR3: TGTGCCAGCAGTATCAGGGTGAGGGAGACCCAGTACTTC. The rearrangement joins TRBV27 to TRBJ2-5; possible D gene TRBD1, 5 bases. The ends were cut back, 5 bases at V and 5 bases at J, with 12 bases in the middle. CDR1 MNHEY and CDR2 SMNVEV come from the germline V gene (reference sequence). CDR3 length: 13 amino acids.

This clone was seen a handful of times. The CDR3 reads CAIIGQMNTEAFF. CDR3 in DNA: TGTGCCATCATTGGGCAGATGAACACTGAAGCTTTCTTT. The chain recombines TRBV10-3 with TRBJ1-1; D remains unclear. This CDR3 has 13 amino acids. Germline CDR1 is ENHRY and CDR2 is SYGVKD. With 7 bases removed from V and 0 bases from J, the gap between germline ends came to 9 bases.

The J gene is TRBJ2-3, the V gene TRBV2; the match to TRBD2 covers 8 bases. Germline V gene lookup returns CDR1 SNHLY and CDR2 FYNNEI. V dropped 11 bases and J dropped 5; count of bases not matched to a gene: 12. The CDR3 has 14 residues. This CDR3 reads CARPHRGGEDTQYF. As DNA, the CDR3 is TGTGCCCGTCCCCACCGGGGGGGCGAAGATACGCAGTATTTT. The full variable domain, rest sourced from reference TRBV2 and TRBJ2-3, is EPEVTQTPSHQVTQMGQEVILRCVPISNHLYFYWYRQILGQKVEFLVSFYNNEISEKSEIFDDQFSVERPDGSNFTLKIRSTKLEDSAMYFCARPHRGGEDTQYFGPGTRLTVL.

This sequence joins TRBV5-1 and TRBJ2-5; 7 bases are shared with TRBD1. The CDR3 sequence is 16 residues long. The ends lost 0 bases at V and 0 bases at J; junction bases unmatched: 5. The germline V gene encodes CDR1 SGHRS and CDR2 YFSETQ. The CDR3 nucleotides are TGCGCCAGCAGCTTGGTAGGGACAGTGTACCAAGAGACCCAGTACTTC. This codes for CASSLVGTVYQETQYF.

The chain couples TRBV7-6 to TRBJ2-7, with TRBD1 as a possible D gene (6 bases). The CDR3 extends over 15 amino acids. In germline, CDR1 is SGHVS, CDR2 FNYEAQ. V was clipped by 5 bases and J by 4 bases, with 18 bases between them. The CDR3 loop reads CASSPGQQISYEQYF. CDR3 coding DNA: TGTGCCAGCAGCCCCGGACAGCAAATAAGTTACGAGCAGTACTTC.

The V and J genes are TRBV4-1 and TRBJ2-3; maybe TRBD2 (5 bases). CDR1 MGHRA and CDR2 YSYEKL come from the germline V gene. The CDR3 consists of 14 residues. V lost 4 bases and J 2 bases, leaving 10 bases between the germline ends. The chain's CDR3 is CASSRRVNTDTQYF. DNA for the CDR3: TGCGCCAGCAGCCGGCGGGTCAACACAGATACGCAGTATTTT.

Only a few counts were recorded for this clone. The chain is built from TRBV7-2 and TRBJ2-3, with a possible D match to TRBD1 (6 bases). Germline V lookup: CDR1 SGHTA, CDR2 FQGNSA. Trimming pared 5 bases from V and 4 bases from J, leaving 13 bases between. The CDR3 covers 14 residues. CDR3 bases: TGTGCCAGCAGCACCTGGACAGACTCAGATACGCAGTATTTT. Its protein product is CASSTWTDSDTQYF.

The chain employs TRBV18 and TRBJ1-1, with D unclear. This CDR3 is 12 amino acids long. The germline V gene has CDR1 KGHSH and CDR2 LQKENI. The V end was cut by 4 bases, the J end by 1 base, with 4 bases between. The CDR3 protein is CASSQQNTEAFF. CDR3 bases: TGTGCCAGCTCACAGCAGAACACTGAAGCTTTCTTT. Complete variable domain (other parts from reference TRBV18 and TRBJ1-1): NAGVMQNPRHLVRRRGQEARLRCSPMKGHSHVYWYRQLPEEGLKFMVYLQKENIIDESGMPKERFSAEFPKEGPSILRIQQVVRGDSAAYFCASSQQNTEAFFGQGTRLTVV.

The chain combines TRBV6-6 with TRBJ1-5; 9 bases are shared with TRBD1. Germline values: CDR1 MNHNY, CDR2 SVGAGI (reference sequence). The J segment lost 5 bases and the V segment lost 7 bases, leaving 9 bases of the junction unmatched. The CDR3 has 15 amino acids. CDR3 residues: CASNPDRGRYQPQHF. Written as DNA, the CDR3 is TGTGCCAGCAACCCGGACAGGGGAAGGTATCAGCCCCAGCATTTT.

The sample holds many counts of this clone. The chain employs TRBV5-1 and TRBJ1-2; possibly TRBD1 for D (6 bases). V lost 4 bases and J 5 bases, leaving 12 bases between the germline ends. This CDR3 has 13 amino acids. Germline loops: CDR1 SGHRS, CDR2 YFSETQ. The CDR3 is CASSRDTEYGYTF. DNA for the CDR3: TGCGCCAGCAGCCGGGACACCGAATATGGCTACACCTTC. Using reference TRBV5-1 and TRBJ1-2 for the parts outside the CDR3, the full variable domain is KAGVTQTPRYLIKTRGQQVTLSCSPISGHRSVSWYQQTPGQGLQFLFEYFSETQRNKGNFPGRFSGRQFSNSRSEMNVSTLELGDSALYLCASSRDTEYGYTFGSGTRLTVV.

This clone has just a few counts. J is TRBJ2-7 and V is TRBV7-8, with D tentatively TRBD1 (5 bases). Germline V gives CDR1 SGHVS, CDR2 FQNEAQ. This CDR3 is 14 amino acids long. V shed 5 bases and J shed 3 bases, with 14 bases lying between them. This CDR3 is CASSPSRALYEQYF. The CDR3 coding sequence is TGTGCCAGCAGCCCGAGCAGGGCCCTCTACGAGCAGTACTTC.

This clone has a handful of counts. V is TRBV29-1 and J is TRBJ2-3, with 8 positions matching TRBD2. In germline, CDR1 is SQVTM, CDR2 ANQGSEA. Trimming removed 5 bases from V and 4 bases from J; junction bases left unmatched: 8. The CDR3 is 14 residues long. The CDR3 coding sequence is TGCAGCGTTCGGAGCGGGGGTGGCCCAGATACGCAGTATTTT. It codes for CSVRSGGGPDTQYF.

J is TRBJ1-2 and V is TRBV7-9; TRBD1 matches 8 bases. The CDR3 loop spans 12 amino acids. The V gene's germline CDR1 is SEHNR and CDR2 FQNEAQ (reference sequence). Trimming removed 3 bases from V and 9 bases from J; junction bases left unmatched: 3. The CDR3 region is CASSLPGGRYTF. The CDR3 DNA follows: TGTGCCAGCAGCTTGCCAGGGGGCCGCTACACCTTC.

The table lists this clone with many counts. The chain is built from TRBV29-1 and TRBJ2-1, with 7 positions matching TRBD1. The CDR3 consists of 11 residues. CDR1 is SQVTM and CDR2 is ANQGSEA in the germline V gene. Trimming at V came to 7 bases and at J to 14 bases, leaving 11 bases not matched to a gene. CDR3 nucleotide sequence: TGCAGCGGGCGGACAGGAAAAGGGGAGTTCTTC. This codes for CSGRTGKGEFF.

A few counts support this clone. CDR3 sequence (DNA): TGTGCCAGTAGGACGGGTCTGCCTGGGGCCAACGTCCTGACTTTC. This encodes CASRTGLPGANVLTF. The chain uses TRBV19 and TRBJ2-6; no clear D gene. Germline CDR1 reads LNHDA; CDR2 reads SQIVND (reference sequence). Between the trimmed V and J ends, which lost 6 bases and 2 bases, there was a span of 11 bases. The CDR3 is made up of 15 amino acids.

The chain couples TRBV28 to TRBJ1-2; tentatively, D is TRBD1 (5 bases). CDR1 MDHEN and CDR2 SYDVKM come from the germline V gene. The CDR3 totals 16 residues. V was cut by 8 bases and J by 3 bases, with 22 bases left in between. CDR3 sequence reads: CASETQKGWYDYGYTF. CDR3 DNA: TGTGCCAGCGAAACCCAAAAGGGGTGGTATGACTATGGCTACACCTTC.

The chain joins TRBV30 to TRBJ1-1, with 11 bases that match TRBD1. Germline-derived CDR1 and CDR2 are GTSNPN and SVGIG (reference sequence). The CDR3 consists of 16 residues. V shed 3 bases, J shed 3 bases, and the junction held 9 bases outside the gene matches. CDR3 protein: CAWSWGTGGIDTEAFF. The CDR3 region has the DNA TGTGCCTGGAGCTGGGGGACAGGGGGGATCGACACTGAAGCTTTCTTT.

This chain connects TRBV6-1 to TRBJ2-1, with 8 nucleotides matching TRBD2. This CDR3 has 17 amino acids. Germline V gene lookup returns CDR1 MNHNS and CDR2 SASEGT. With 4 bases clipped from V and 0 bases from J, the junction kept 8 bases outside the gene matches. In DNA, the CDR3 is TGTGCCAGCAGTGGTCGACTAGCGACGAGCTCCTACAATGAGCAGTTCTTC. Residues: CASSGRLATSSYNEQFF.

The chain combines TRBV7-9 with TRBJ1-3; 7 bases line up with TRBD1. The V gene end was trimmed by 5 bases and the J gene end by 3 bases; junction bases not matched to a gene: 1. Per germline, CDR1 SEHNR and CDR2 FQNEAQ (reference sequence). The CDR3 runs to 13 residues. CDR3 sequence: CASSNRGGNTIYF. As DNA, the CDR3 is TGTGCCAGCAGCAACAGGGGTGGAAACACCATATATTTT.

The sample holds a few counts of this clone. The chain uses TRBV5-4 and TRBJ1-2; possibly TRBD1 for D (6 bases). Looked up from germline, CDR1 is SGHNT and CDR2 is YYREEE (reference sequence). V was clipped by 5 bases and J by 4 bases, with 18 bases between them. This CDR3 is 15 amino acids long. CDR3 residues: CASRHDRSAFYGYTF. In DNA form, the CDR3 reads TGTGCCAGCAGGCACGACAGGTCCGCTTTCTATGGCTACACCTTC.

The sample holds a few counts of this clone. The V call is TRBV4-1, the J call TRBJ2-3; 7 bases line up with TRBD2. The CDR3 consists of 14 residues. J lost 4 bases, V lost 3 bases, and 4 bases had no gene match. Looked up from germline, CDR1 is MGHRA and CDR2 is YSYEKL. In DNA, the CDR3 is TGCGCCAGCAGCCAGGGGGGAGGGCCAGATACGCAGTATTTT. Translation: CASSQGGGPDTQYF.

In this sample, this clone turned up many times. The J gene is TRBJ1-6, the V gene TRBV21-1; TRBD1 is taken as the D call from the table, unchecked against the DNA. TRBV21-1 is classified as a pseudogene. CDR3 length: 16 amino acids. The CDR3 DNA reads TGTGCCAGCAGCCAGGGGCGCATATGGTATAATTCACCCCTCCACTTT. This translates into CASSQGRIWYNSPLHF.

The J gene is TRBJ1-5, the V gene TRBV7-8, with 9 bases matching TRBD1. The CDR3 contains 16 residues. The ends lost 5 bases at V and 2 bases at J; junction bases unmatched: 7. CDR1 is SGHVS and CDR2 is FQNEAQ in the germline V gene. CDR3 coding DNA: TGTGCCAGCAGCCTCGGGACAGGGAACGGCAATCAGCCCCAGCATTTT. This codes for CASSLGTGNGNQPQHF.

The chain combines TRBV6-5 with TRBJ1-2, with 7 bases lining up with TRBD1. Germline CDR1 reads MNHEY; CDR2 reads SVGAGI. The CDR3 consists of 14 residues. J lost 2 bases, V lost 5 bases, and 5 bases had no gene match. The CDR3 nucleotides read TGTGCCAGCAGTCAAATGGACAGGAACTATGGCTACACCTTC. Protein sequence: CASSQMDRNYGYTF.

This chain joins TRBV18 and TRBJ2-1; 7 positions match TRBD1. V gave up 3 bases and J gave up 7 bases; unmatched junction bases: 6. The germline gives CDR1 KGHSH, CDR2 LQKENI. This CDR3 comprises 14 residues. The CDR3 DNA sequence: TGTGCCAGCTCACCCGGAACAGGGGCAAATGAGCAGTTCTTC. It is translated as CASSPGTGANEQFF.

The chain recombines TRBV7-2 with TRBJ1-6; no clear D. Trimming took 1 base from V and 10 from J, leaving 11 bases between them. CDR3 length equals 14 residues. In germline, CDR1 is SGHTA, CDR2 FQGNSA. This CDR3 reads CASSLGTRNSPLHF. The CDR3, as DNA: TGTGCCAGCAGCTTAGGGACTAGGAACTCACCCCTCCACTTT.